The 7 T cell receptor beta chains presented below share a single source sample, sequenced in a study of patients and donors after allogeneic stem cell transplantation (TCRdb year 2020). The library was generated by RT-PCR. TCRdb records NextSeq 550 as the sequencer. In TCRdb, the public reads were trimmed at Q25 with fastp and aligned with MiXCR, with productive beta chains retained. Identical CDR3 protein sequences are pooled into one entry, listed with their most common genes and DNA. The sample contains hundreds of thousands of distinct CDR3 sequences, less than 50% of them found a single time. The ten biggest clones cover more than 9% of the sample. Sequencing was performed on blood, either unsorted or a sorted T cell fraction (not recorded which). The receptors come from a human donor who was either an allogeneic HSCT recipient or a stem cell or donor lymphocyte infusion donor (not recorded which). It is not recorded whose cells these are; they may come from a transplant donor.

The genes are TRBV28 and TRBJ2-7; D uncertain. The V end lost 5 bases, the J end lost 1 base, and 12 bases lay between the germline ends. Germline CDR1 MDHEN, CDR2 SYDVKM. The CDR3 loop spans 14 amino acids. CDR3 in DNA: TGTGCCAGCAGTGGATGGGTCGATTCCTACGAGCAGTACTTC. Amino acids: CASSGWVDSYEQYF.

CDR3 sequence: CASSRDRRYEKLFF. The CDR3 DNA reads TGTGCCAGCAGCCGGGACCGCAGATATGAAAAACTGTTTTTT. V and J are TRBV2 and TRBJ1-4, with a tentative D call TRBD1 (5 bases). The CDR3 consists of 14 residues. V was trimmed by 6 bases and J by 6 bases, leaving 14 bases between them. Germline values: CDR1 SNHLY, CDR2 FYNNEI.

This chain links TRBV6-2 or TRBV6-3 with TRBJ2-2; D perhaps matches TRBD1 (5 bases). V was trimmed by 2 bases and J by 4 bases, leaving 17 bases between them. The germline V gene has CDR1 MNHEY and CDR2 SVGEGT. The CDR3 length is 17 residues. CDR3 in DNA: TGTGCCAGCAGTTACAGCGTTTTTAGGGGCGGCACCGGGGAGCTGTTTTTT. Its protein product is CASSYSVFRGGTGELFF.

The chain employs TRBV4-1 and TRBJ1-3, with D possibly matching TRBD1 (6 bases). The CDR3 extends over 14 amino acids. Between the trimmed V and J ends, which lost 2 bases and 5 bases, there was a span of 10 bases. Per the germline V gene, CDR1 is MGHRA and CDR2 is YSYEKL. CDR3 DNA sequence: TGCGCCAGCAGCCAAATACAGGGAAGAAACACCATATATTTT. This gives the protein CASSQIQGRNTIYF.

The chain recombines TRBV20-1 with TRBJ2-3; 7 positions match TRBD2. The CDR3 has 12 residues. The germline gives CDR1 DFQATT, CDR2 SNEGSKA (reference sequence). The CDR3 loop reads CGRAGLTDTQYF. CDR3 sequence (DNA): TGCGGACGAGCGGGGCTCACAGATACGCAGTATTTT.

V is TRBV5-1 and J is TRBJ1-1, with TRBD1 matching 8 bases. The CDR3 runs to 14 residues. The germline CDR1 and CDR2 sequences are SGHRS and YFSETQ. The J segment lost 5 bases and the V segment lost 1 base, leaving 4 bases of the junction unmatched. The CDR3 DNA is TGCGCCAGCAGCTTGTCAGGGGGCGTGACTGAAGCTTTCTTT. This gives the protein CASSLSGGVTEAFF.

This clonotype showed up just a few times. This chain uses TRBV5-1 with TRBJ1-1; D not certain. The V and J ends lost 0 bases and 2 bases respectively, with 11 bases between them. Looked up from germline, CDR1 is SGHRS and CDR2 is YFSETQ. This CDR3 contains 15 residues. The CDR3 nucleotides read TGCGCCAGCAGCTTGGAGGTAGGGCTAAACACTGAAGCTTTCTTT. Protein: CASSLEVGLNTEAFF.